This TCR beta chain was recovered during a study of blood T cell repertoires in COVID-19. Study context: T cells, B-cell-depleted T cells, or PBMCs supplied cDNA or gDNA.

Original processing methods: Counts of nucleated cells, estimated from reference gene primer amplification, were obtained. Sequencing was performed with immunoSEQ multiplex PCR; in TCRdb, only in-frame clones are kept and a portion is missing. V and J calls and clone size are copied from that table; D and trimming were computed from the DNA. The sample has about 270,000 clones; 75% to 90% are singletons. Adults between roughly 18 and 89 years of age took part from under 25 US areas. Participants reported their clinical history, and cohort assignment relied on those reports. The CDR3 loop spans 14 amino acids. Germline CDR1 and CDR2: MRHNA and SNTAGT. V was shortened by 5 bases and J by 6 bases, with 16 bases between the two germline ends.

The material sequenced was PBMCs or T cells enriched from blood (not recorded which). The TCR comes from a woman aged 25-40 years with acute COVID-19. V and J are TRBV6-4 and TRBJ1-2; D gene ambiguous. CDR3 in DNA: TGTGCCAGCAGTAGAGGGCCCGGATTAGATGGCTACACCTTC. Its protein is CASSRGPGLDGYTF.